Below, 17 T cell receptor beta chains from the same sample are listed, as sequenced in a study of blood T cell repertoires in COVID-19. Assay used: immunoSEQ multiplex PCR; TCRdb lists only in-frame clones, some missing. The sample lists about 300,000 clones; approximately 90% were seen once. Sample: peripheral blood. These receptor sequences come from a woman aged 25-40 years with COVID-19, enrolled during active disease.

The rearrangement joins TRBV6-5 to TRBJ1-1; D call uncertain. Trimming pared 6 bases from V and 6 bases from J, leaving 17 bases between. CDR1 and CDR2 (germline): MNHEY, SVGAGI. The CDR3 consists of 14 residues. The CDR3 reads CASSDASTTAEAFF. Here the CDR3 DNA reads TGTGCCAGCAGCGACGCCTCTACTACCGCTGAAGCTTTCTTT.

Of note for this clone: The junction departs from the called germline gene at one end, perhaps through a read error. V and J are TRBV6-1 and TRBJ1-2, with D uncertain. The CDR3 covers 12 residues. Per germline, CDR1 MNHNS and CDR2 SASEGT. This CDR3 reads CASSEAPYGYTF. The CDR3 nucleotides read TGTGCCAGCAGCGAAGCCCCTTATGGCTACACCTTC.

This chain connects TRBV15 to TRBJ2-4; tentatively, D is TRBD2 (6 bases). V lost 2 bases to trimming and J lost 6 bases, with 14 bases between them. This CDR3 comprises 15 residues. Germline CDR1 and CDR2: LNHNV and YYDKDF (reference sequence). CDR3 nucleotide sequence: TGTGCCACCAGCAGATACGCGCAGGGACTAAACATTCAGTACTTC. This translates into CATSRYAQGLNIQYF.

The CDR3 here is CASSPMGLQGREGGYTF. In nucleotides, the CDR3 is TGTGCCAGCAGCCCCATGGGGCTGCAGGGGAGGGAAGGTGGCTACACCTTC. The chain couples TRBV5-4 to TRBJ1-2; D is possibly TRBD1 (6 bases). The V gene lost 4 bases and the J gene lost 7 bases, with 26 bases spanning the gap. CDR1 and CDR2 from the germline V gene are SGHNT and YYREEE (reference sequence). The CDR3 is made up of 17 amino acids.

This sequence joins TRBV5-4 and TRBJ1-1, with no clear D. The germline gives CDR1 SGHNT, CDR2 YYREEE (reference sequence). V was clipped by 4 bases and J by 0 bases, with 13 bases between them. The CDR3 totals 15 residues. CDR3 nucleotide sequence: TGTGCCAGCAGCCCCTCCTCCCCGGTGAACACTGAAGCTTTCTTT. Translated: CASSPSSPVNTEAFF.

CDR3 sequence: CASSSYRQGSSYEQYF. The CDR3 region has the DNA TGTGCCAGCAGCTCGTACCGACAGGGGAGCTCCTACGAGCAGTACTTC. The chain uses TRBV7-9 and TRBJ2-7; TRBD1 matches at 8 bases. Germline lookup yields CDR1 SEHNR and CDR2 FQNEAQ (reference sequence). V lost 4 bases to trimming and J lost 0 bases; unmatched junction nucleotides: 8. The CDR3 spans 16 residues.

A single count supports this clone. V and J are TRBV3-1 (or the pseudogene TRBV3-2) and TRBJ2-2; 7 bases are shared with TRBD1. The CDR3 extends over 14 amino acids. CDR1 and CDR2 from the germline V gene are LGHDT and YNNKEL (reference sequence). The V gene end was trimmed by 7 bases and the J gene end by 3 bases; junction bases not matched to a gene: 5. CDR3 DNA sequence: TGTGCCAGCAATAAGAGGGGGCACACCGGGGAGCTGTTTTTT. Protein sequence: CASNKRGHTGELFF.

This CDR3 reads CASRHRDSITDTQYF. The DNA for the CDR3 is TGTGCCAGCCGCCACCGGGACAGCATCACAGATACGCAGTATTTT. This sequence joins TRBV5-4 and TRBJ2-3; 7 bases are shared with TRBD1. Germline trimming cut 7 bases from V and 2 bases from J; bases unmatched to any gene: 10. This CDR3 region has 15 residues. CDR1 is SGHNT, CDR2 YYREEE, per germline (reference sequence). Supplemented by reference TRBV5-4 and TRBJ2-3, the full variable domain reads ETGVTQSPTHLIKTRGQQVTLRCSSQSGHNTVSWYQQALGQGPQFIFQYYREEENGRGNFPPRFSGLQFPNYSSELNVNALELDDSALYLCASRHRDSITDTQYFGPGTRLTVL.

This chain connects TRBV27 to TRBJ2-7, with TRBD1 matching 7 bases. CDR1 is MNHEY and CDR2 is SMNVEV in the germline V gene (reference sequence). With V trimmed by 3 bases and J by 0 bases, 11 bases remained unmatched. CDR3 length: 17 residues. The CDR3 sequence is CASSFRGRQGTSYEQYF. CDR3 sequence (DNA): TGTGCCAGCAGTTTCAGGGGAAGACAGGGAACCTCCTACGAGCAGTACTTC.

J is TRBJ2-1 and V is TRBV7-9; possibly TRBD2 for D (6 bases). The CDR3 totals 16 residues. V was shortened by 5 bases and J by 8 bases, with 22 bases between the two germline ends. The germline CDR1 and CDR2 sequences are SEHNR and FQNEAQ (reference sequence). The CDR3 protein is CASSLRLEGLQYEQFF. The CDR3 coding sequence is TGTGCCAGCAGCCTTCGACTAGAAGGGTTACAGTATGAGCAGTTCTTC.

The chain recombines TRBV2 with TRBJ1-2; 7 nucleotides match TRBD1. This CDR3 has 15 amino acids. The V segment lost 0 bases and the J segment 8 bases; nucleotides outside the gene matches: 9. CDR1 SNHLY and CDR2 FYNNEI come from the germline V gene. CDR3 DNA: TGTGCCAGCAGTGAAGCTAGAAGGGGGCGGGGAGGCTACACCTTC. Residues: CASSEARRGRGGYTF.

This chain uses TRBV6-4 with TRBJ1-2, with 7 bases fitting TRBD1. Germline values: CDR1 MRHNA, CDR2 SNTAGT. The V gene end was trimmed by 2 bases and the J gene end by 2 bases; junction bases not matched to a gene: 5. The CDR3 is 15 residues long. CDR3 sequence reads: CASSDRGTENYGYTF. The CDR3 DNA sequence: TGTGCCAGCAGTGACCGAGGGACAGAGAACTATGGCTACACCTTC.

A single count supports this clone. Here the CDR3 DNA reads TGTGCCATCAGTGAGCGACAGGGTCAGAATTCACCCCTCCACTTT. This codes for CAISERQGQNSPLHF. J is TRBJ1-6 and V is TRBV10-3; 7 bases are shared with TRBD1. Germline CDR1 reads ENHRY; CDR2 reads SYGVKD. With V trimmed by 2 bases and J by 7 bases, 5 bases remained unmatched. The CDR3 has 15 residues.

The chain combines TRBV7-8 with TRBJ2-7, with unresolved D. The CDR3 loop spans 14 amino acids. V lost 1 base and J lost 5, with 12 bases in between. The V gene's germline CDR1 is SGHVS and CDR2 FQNEAQ. The CDR3 DNA is TGTGCCAGCAGCTTAGTGGGCTATTCCCACGAGCAGTACTTC. This gives the protein CASSLVGYSHEQYF.

This rearrangement joins TRBV30 to TRBJ1-5; D gene uncertain. CDR3 length equals 15 residues. Trimming removed 0 bases at V and 0 bases at J, with 9 bases between. CDR1 GTSNPN and CDR2 SVGIG come from the germline V gene (reference sequence). CDR3 in amino acids: CAWSVTGYSNQPQHF. CDR3 sequence (DNA): TGTGCCTGGAGTGTAACCGGGTATAGCAATCAGCCCCAGCATTTT.

The chain carries TRBV3-1 (or the pseudogene TRBV3-2) and TRBJ1-2; no reliable D call. This CDR3 spans 14 amino acids. Germline CDR1 LGHDT, CDR2 YNNKEL (reference sequence). The V gene lost 4 bases and the J gene lost 3 bases, with 12 bases spanning the gap. The CDR3 DNA reads TGTGCCAGCAGCCCCAGAGGGCCATACTATGGCTACACCTTC. Residues: CASSPRGPYYGYTF.

The chain links TRBV7-9 to TRBJ2-5, with D possibly being TRBD2 (6 bases). The V end lost 5 bases, the J end lost 5 bases, and 18 bases lay between the germline ends. The CDR3 runs 15 residues. Per germline, CDR1 SEHNR and CDR2 FQNEAQ (reference sequence). For the CDR3, the DNA is TGTGCCAGCAGCCGTCGACTAGGAAATTCCGAGACCCAGTACTTC. Its protein is CASSRRLGNSETQYF.